This T cell receptor beta chain was recorded in a study of blood T cell repertoires in COVID-19. Trimming took 3 bases from V and 14 from J; bases not matched to a gene: 2. Germline V CDR1 and CDR2: MRHNA, SNTAGT. CDR3 length equals 11 residues. TCRdb's table, derived via immunoSEQ multiplex PCR, lists solely in-frame clones and lacks some. The sample carries fewer than 350,000 clones, around 86% recorded once. Material: PBMCs or T cells enriched from blood (not recorded which). The sequence was collected from a woman aged 40 to 50 who had recovered from COVID-19. This sequence joins TRBV6-4 and TRBJ2-2, with 8 nucleotides matching TRBD1. CDR3 loop: CASSEAGGLFF. CDR3 sequence (DNA): TGTGCCAGCAGTGAGGCAGGGGGCCTGTTTTTT.